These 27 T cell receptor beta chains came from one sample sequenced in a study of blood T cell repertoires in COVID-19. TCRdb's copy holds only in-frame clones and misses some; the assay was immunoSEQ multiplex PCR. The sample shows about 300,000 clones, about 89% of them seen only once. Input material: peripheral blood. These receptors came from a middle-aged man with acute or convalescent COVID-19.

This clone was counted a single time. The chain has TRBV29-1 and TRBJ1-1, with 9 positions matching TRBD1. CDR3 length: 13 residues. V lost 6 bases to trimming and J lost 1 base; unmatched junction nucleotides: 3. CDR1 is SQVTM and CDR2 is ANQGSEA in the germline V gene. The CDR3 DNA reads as TGCAGCGTGACAGGGGGACAGAACACTGAAGCTTTCTTT. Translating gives CSVTGGQNTEAFF.

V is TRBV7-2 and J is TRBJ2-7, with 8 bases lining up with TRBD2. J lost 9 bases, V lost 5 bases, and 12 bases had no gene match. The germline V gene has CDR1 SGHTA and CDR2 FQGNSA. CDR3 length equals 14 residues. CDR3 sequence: CASSPRGGREAQYF. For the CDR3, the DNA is TGTGCCAGCAGCCCCCGGGGGGGGCGGGAGGCGCAGTACTTC. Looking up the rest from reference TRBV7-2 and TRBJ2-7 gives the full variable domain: GAGVSQSPSNKVTEKGKDVELRCDPISGHTALYWYRQSLGQGLEFLIYFQGNSAPDKSGLPSDRFSAERTGGSVSTLTIQRTQQEDSAVYLCASSPRGGREAQYFGPGTRLTVT.

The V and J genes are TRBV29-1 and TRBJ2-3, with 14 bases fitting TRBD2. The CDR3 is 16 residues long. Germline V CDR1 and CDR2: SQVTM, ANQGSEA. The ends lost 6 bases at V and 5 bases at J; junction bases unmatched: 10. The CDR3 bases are TGCAGCGTCTTGAGGACTAGCGGGGGGTTAGGAGATACGCAGTATTTT. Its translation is CSVLRTSGGLGDTQYF.

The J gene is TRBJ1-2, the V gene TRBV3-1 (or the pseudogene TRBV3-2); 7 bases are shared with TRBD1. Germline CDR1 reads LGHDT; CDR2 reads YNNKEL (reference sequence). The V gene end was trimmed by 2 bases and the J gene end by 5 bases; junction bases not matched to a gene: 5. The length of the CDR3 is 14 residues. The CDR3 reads CASSQSGTAYGYTF. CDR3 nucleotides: TGTGCCAGCAGCCAATCCGGGACAGCTTATGGCTACACCTTC.

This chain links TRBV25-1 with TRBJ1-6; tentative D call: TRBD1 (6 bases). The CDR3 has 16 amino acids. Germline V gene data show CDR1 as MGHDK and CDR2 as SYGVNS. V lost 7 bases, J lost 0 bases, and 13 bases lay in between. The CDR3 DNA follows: TGTGCCAGCACGGGACACCCGAGCTCCTATAATTCACCCCTCCACTTT. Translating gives CASTGHPSSYNSPLHF. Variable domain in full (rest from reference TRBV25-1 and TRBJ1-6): EADIYQTPRYLVIGTGKKITLECSQTMGHDKMYWYQQDPGMELHLIHYSYGVNSTEKGDLSSESTVSRIRTEHFPLTLESARPSHTSQYLCASTGHPSSYNSPLHFGNGTRLTVT.

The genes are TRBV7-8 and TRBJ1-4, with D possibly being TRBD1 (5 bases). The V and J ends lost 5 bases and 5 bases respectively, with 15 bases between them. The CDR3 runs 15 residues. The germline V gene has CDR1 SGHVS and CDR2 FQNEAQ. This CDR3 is CASSRQGLHNEKLFF. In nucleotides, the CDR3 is TGTGCCAGCAGCCGCCAGGGATTGCACAATGAAAAACTGTTTTTT.

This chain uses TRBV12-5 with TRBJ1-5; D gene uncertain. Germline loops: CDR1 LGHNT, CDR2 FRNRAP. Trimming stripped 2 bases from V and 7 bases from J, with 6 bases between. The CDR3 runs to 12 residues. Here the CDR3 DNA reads TGTGCTAGTGGTTTGAATCAGCAGCCCCAGCATTTT. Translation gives CASGLNQQPQHF. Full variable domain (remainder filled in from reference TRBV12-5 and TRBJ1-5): DARVTQTPRHKVTEMGQEVTMRCQPILGHNTVFWYRQTMMQGLELLAYFRNRAPLDDSGMPKDRFSAEMPDATLATLKIQPSEPRDSAVYFCASGLNQQPQHFGDGTRLSIL.

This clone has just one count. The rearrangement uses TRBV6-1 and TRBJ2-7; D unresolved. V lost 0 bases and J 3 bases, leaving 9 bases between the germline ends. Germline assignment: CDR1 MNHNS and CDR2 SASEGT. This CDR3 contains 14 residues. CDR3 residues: CASSEAVQYYEQYF. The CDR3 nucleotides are TGTGCCAGCAGTGAAGCGGTGCAGTACTACGAGCAGTACTTC.

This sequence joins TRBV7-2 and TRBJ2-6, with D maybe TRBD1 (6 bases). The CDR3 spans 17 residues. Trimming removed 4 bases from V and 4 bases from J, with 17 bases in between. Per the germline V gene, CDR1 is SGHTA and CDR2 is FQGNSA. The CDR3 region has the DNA TGTGCCAGCAGCTCCTCTCCACAGGGATCAGGGGCCAACGTCCTGACTTTC. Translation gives CASSSSPQGSGANVLTF. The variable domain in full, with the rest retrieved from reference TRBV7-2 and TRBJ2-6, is GAGVSQSPSNKVTEKGKDVELRCDPISGHTALYWYRQSLGQGLEFLIYFQGNSAPDKSGLPSDRFSAERTGGSVSTLTIQRTQQEDSAVYLCASSSSPQGSGANVLTFGAGSRLTVL.

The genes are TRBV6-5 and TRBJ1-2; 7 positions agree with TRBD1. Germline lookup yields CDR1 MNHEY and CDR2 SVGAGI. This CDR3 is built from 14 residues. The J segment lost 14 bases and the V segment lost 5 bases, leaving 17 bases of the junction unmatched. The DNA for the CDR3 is TGTGCCAGCAGTACTGCCGGGACAGCCCACCGAGTTACCTTC. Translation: CASSTAGTAHRVTF.

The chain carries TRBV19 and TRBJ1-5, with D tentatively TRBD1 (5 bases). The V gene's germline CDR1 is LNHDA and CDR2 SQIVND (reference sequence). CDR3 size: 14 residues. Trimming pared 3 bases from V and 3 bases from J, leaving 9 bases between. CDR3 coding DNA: TGTGCCAGTAGTATCAGGGTCTTCAATCAGCCCCAGCATTTT. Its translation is CASSIRVFNQPQHF.

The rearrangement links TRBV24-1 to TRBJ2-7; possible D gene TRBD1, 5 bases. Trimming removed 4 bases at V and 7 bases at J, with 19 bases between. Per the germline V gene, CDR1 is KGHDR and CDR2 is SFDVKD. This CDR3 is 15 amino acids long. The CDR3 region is CATSDPRTSSREQYF. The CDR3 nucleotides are TGTGCCACCAGTGACCCCCGGACATCCTCCCGGGAGCAGTACTTC.

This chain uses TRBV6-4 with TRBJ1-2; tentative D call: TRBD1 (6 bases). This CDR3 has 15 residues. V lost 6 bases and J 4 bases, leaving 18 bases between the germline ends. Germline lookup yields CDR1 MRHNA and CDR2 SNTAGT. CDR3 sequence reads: CASSPSGQNIYGYTF. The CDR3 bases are TGTGCCAGCAGCCCTAGCGGACAGAACATCTATGGCTACACCTTC.

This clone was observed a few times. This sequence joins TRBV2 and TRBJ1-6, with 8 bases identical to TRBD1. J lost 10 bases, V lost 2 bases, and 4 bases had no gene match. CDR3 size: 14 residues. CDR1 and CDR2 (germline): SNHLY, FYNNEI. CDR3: CASSEQGAGSPLHF. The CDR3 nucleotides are TGTGCCAGCAGTGAACAGGGGGCTGGCTCACCCCTCCACTTT.

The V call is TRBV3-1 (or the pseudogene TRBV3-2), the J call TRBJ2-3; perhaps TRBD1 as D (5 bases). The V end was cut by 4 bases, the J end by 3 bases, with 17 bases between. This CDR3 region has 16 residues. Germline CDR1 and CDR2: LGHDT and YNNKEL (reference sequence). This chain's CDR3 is CASSPPQGTGTDTQYF. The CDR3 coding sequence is TGTGCCAGCAGCCCGCCTCAAGGAACAGGAACAGATACGCAGTATTTT.

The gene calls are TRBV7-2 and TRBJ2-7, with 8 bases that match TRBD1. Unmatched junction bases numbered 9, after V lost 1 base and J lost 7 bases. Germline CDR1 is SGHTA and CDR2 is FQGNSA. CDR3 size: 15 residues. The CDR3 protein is CASSLGDRLFAEQYF. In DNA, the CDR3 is TGTGCCAGCAGCTTAGGGGACAGGCTCTTCGCAGAGCAGTACTTC.

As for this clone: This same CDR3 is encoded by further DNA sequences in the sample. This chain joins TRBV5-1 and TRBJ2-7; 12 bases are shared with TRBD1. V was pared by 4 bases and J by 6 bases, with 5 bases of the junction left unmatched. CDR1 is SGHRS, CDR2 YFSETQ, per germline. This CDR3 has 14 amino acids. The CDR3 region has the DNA TGCGCCAGCAGCCCAGGGACAGGGGGCGGCGAGCAGTACTTC. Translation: CASSPGTGGGEQYF.

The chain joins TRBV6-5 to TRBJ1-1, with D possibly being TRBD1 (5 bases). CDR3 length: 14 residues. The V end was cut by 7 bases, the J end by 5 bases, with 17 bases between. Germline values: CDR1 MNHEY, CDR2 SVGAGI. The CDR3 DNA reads TGTGCCAGCATGGGGCGCTCCTTGGGGACTGAAGCTTTCTTT. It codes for CASMGRSLGTEAFF.

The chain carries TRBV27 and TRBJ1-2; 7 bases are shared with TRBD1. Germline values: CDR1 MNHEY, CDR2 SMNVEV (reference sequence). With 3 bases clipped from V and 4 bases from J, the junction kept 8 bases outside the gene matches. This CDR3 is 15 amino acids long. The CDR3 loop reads CASSFRDREVYGYTF. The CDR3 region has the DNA TGTGCCAGCAGTTTCCGCGACAGGGAGGTCTATGGCTACACCTTC.

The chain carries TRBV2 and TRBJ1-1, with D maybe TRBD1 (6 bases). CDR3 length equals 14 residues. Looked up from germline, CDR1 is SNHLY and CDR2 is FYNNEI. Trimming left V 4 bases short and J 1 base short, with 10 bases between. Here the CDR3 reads CASSALQGNTEAFF. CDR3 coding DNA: TGTGCCAGCAGTGCACTACAGGGGAACACTGAAGCTTTCTTT.

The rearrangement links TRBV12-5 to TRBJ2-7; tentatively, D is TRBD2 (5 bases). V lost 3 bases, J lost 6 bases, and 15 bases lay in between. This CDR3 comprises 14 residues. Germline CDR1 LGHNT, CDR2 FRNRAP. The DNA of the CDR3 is TGTGCTAGTGGTTTTTCCGGGATCCTTGGCGAGCAGTACTTC. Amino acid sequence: CASGFSGILGEQYF.

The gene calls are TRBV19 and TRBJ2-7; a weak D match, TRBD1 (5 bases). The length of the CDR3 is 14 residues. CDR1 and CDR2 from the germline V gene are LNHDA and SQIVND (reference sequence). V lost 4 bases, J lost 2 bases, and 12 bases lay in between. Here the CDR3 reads CASSNIAGPYEQYF. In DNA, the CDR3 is TGTGCCAGTAGTAATATAGCAGGGCCCTACGAGCAGTACTTC.

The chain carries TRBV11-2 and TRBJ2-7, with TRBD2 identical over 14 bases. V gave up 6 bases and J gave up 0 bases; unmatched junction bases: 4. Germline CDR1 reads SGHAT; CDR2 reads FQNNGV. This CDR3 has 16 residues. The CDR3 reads CASRGLAGVSSYEQYF. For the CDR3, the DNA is TGTGCCAGCAGGGGACTAGCGGGAGTGAGCTCCTACGAGCAGTACTTC.

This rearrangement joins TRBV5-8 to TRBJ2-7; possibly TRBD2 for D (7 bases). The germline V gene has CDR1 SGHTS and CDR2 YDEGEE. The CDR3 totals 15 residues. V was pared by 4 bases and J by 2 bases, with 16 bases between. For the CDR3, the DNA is TGTGCCAGCAGCCGCAATGGGGGGGCCGCCTACGAGCAGTACTTC. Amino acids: CASSRNGGAAYEQYF.

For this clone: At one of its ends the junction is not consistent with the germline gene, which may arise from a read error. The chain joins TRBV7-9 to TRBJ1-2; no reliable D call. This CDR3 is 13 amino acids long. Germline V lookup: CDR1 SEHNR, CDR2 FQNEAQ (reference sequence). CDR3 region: CASSLAGGTGYTF. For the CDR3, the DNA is TGTGCCAGCAGCCTAGCCGGAGGAACTGGCTACACCTTC.

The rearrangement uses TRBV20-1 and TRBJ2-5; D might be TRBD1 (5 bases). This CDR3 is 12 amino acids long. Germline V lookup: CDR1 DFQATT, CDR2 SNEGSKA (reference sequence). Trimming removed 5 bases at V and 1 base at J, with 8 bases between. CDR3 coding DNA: TGCAGTGCTGGTGGGGCCCAAGAGACCCAGTACTTC. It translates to CSAGGAQETQYF.

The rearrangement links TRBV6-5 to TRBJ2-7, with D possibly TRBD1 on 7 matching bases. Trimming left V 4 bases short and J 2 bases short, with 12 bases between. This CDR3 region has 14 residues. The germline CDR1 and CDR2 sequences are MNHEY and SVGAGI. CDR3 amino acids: CASSSSDRAYEQYF. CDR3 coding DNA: TGTGCCAGCAGTTCTAGCGACAGGGCCTACGAGCAGTACTTC.